A selection of T cell receptor beta chains follows, all from one sample in a study of early T cells in non-severe SARS-CoV-2 infection. TCRdb analysed the 5' RACE reads with MiXCR anew, one entry per CDR3 protein. This repertoire shows 80,000 to 95,000 distinct CDR3 sequences, 11% to 15% found once; its top ten account for around 9.9%. The sample was whole blood. The source is an adult who was a healthcare worker with PCR-confirmed SARS-CoV-2 infection or an uninfected control (not recorded which). Both conserved end residues are part of each CDR3. D genes are given only for firm matches. Only some rows state a clone size, as once, few, many or a class for expanded clones.

D gene: -
CDR3 length: 15
clone size: -
J gene: TRBJ1-2
V gene: TRBV27
CDR3 protein: CATLPTGTSNYGYTF
CDR3 DNA: TGTGCCACGCTCCCAACCGGGACATCTAACTATGGCTACACCTTC

D gene: -
CDR3 length: 15
clone size: few
J gene: TRBJ1-4
V gene: TRBV19
CDR3 protein: CASTAGVTTNEKLFF
CDR3 DNA: TGTGCCAGTACAGCCGGGGTTACAACTAATGAAAAACTGTTTTTT

D gene: -
CDR3 length: 13
clone size: few
J gene: TRBJ2-4
V gene: TRBV12-3/TRBV12-4
CDR3 protein: CASSRGAWDIQYF
CDR3 DNA: TGTGCCAGCAGCCGGGGGGCCTGGGACATTCAGTACTTC

D gene: -
CDR3 length: 15
clone size: many
J gene: TRBJ1-3
V gene: TRBV7-9
CDR3 protein: CASSTTRTARNTIYF
CDR3 DNA: TGTGCCAGCAGCACTACACGGACAGCACGAAACACCATATATTTT

D gene: -
CDR3 length: 15
clone size: few
J gene: TRBJ2-4
V gene: TRBV20-1
CDR3 protein: CSARVLVQAKNIQYF
CDR3 DNA: TGCAGTGCTAGAGTCTTGGTTCAGGCCAAAAACATTCAGTACTTC

D gene: -
CDR3 length: 13
clone size: many
J gene: TRBJ1-1
V gene: TRBV20-1
CDR3 protein: CSARDSGDTEAFF
CDR3 DNA: TGCAGTGCTAGAGATTCAGGGGACACTGAAGCTTTCTTT

D gene: -
CDR3 length: 10
clone size: few
J gene: TRBJ2-1
V gene: TRBV29-1
CDR3 protein: CSGWENEQFF
CDR3 DNA: TGCAGCGGGTGGGAGAATGAGCAGTTCTTC

D gene: -
CDR3 length: 16
clone size: few
J gene: TRBJ1-6
V gene: TRBV5-1
CDR3 protein: CASSLGDGTYNSPLHF
CDR3 DNA: TGCGCCAGCAGCTTGGGGGACGGAACCTATAATTCACCCCTCCACTTT

D gene: -
CDR3 length: 14
clone size: -
J gene: TRBJ1-5
V gene: TRBV12-3/TRBV12-4
CDR3 protein: CASSPTGTYQPQHF
CDR3 DNA: TGTGCCAGCAGTCCCACAGGGACCTATCAGCCCCAGCATTTT

D gene: -
CDR3 length: 17
clone size: -
J gene: TRBJ2-4
V gene: TRBV3-1
CDR3 protein: CASSQDMAGPAKNIQYF
CDR3 DNA: TGTGCCAGCAGCCAAGATATGGCAGGGCCAGCCAAAAACATTCAGTACTTC